Below are 16 T cell receptor beta chains sequenced from a single sample in a study of shared clonotypes between healthy human individuals. Sequenced by immunoSEQ multiplex PCR; TCRdb stores in-frame clones only, minus some. Among some 2,400,000 clones listed, about 94% were seen once. Material: naive CD4+ T cells sorted from blood. Subset noted: CD45RA+ positively selected. These receptor sequences come from a man younger than 30 in good health.

This chain connects TRBV25-1 to TRBJ1-1; 7 bases fit TRBD1. Germline CDR1 MGHDK, CDR2 SYGVNS. The CDR3 contains 13 residues. The V segment lost 8 bases and the J segment 1 base; nucleotides outside the gene matches: 4. For the CDR3, the DNA is TGTGCCAGCTACGACAGGGAGAACACTGAAGCTTTCTTT. As protein: CASYDRENTEAFF.

This sequence joins TRBV6-6 and TRBJ2-7; D is ambiguous. V lost 6 bases to trimming and J lost 1 base, with 16 bases between them. Germline loops: CDR1 MNHNY, CDR2 SVGAGI (reference sequence). The CDR3 sequence is 15 residues long. Written as DNA, the CDR3 is TGTGCCAGCAGCCGTGGGCAAGGGTTTTCCTACGAGCAGTACTTC. Protein sequence: CASSRGQGFSYEQYF.

The chain combines TRBV6-1 with TRBJ1-6, with 7 positions matching TRBD1. V shed 6 bases, J shed 7 bases, and the junction held 6 bases outside the gene matches. From germline, CDR1 is MNHNS and CDR2 SASEGT. The CDR3 loop spans 14 amino acids. In nucleotides, the CDR3 is TGTGCCAGCAGCTCACAGGGGTGGAATTCACCCCTCCACTTT. Amino acids: CASSSQGWNSPLHF.

V and J are TRBV19 and TRBJ2-7; possible D gene TRBD2, 5 bases. The ends were cut back, 7 bases at V and 0 bases at J, with 16 bases in the middle. Per germline, CDR1 LNHDA and CDR2 SQIVND (reference sequence). CDR3 length: 15 residues. The CDR3 sequence is CASTRGYGDSYEQYF. The CDR3 nucleotides read TGTGCCAGTACCCGAGGTTACGGGGACTCCTACGAGCAGTACTTC.

The chain links TRBV6-1 to TRBJ1-1; 7 positions match TRBD1. Germline CDR1 is MNHNS and CDR2 is SASEGT. The J segment lost 1 base and the V segment lost 1 base, leaving 3 bases of the junction unmatched. This CDR3 contains 15 residues. The CDR3 sequence is CASSEVGQPNTEAFF. DNA for the CDR3: TGTGCCAGCAGTGAAGTGGGACAGCCGAACACTGAAGCTTTCTTT.

The genes are TRBV6-6 and TRBJ1-3; D possibly corresponds to TRBD1 (6 bases). CDR3 length: 15 amino acids. Trimming left V 2 bases short and J 5 bases short, with 13 bases between. Germline V CDR1 and CDR2: MNHNY, SVGAGI (reference sequence). The CDR3 spells CASSYLRGVRNTIYF. The CDR3 DNA reads TGTGCCAGCAGTTACCTCAGGGGAGTGAGAAACACCATATATTTT.

This sequence joins TRBV10-3 and TRBJ2-2; 9 bases are shared with TRBD1. The junction had 7 bases not matched to a gene; V was cut back by 10 bases and J by 7 bases. Germline CDR1 is ENHRY and CDR2 is SYGVKD. This CDR3 has 13 amino acids. The CDR3 DNA reads TGTGCCACCGGGACAGGGTTTCGCGGGGAGCTGTTTTTT. Its protein is CATGTGFRGELFF.

Turning to this clone: Other DNA sequences of this sample code for an identical CDR3. This chain uses TRBV5-1 with TRBJ2-7; D ambiguous. The germline CDR1 and CDR2 sequences are SGHRS and YFSETQ. Trimming removed 0 bases from V and 3 bases from J, with 7 bases in between. There are 13 residues in the CDR3. CDR3 nucleotides: TGCGCCAGCAGCTTGGCCCACAGCTACGAGCAGTACTTC. This gives the protein CASSLAHSYEQYF.

This clone turned up a few times. The chain recombines TRBV7-6 with TRBJ1-6; D is undetermined. This CDR3 contains 12 residues. CDR1 SGHVS and CDR2 FNYEAQ come from the germline V gene. Deletions cut 5 bases from V and 10 bases from J, with 9 bases between. The CDR3 loop is CASSPRNSPLHF. CDR3 sequence (DNA): TGTGCCAGCAGCCCCCGTAACTCACCCCTCCACTTT.

The chain couples TRBV5-8 to TRBJ1-1; TRBD1 might be the D (6 bases). Germline V gene data show CDR1 as SGHTS and CDR2 as YDEGEE. This CDR3 has 15 residues. V was cut by 0 bases and J by 1 base, with 10 bases left in between. The CDR3 here is CASSLADRRNTEAFF. CDR3 nucleotides: TGTGCCAGCAGCTTGGCCGACAGGCGGAACACTGAAGCTTTCTTT.

Worth noting for this clone: The same CDR3 is also encoded by other DNA sequences in this sample. The genes are TRBV28 and TRBJ1-2; D not resolved. Germline V gene lookup returns CDR1 MDHEN and CDR2 SYDVKM. Trimming took off 3 bases at V and 5 bases at J, with 7 bases between the two ends. CDR3 length equals 12 residues. The CDR3 region has the DNA TGTGCCAGCAGTTTGCCCGGATATGGCTACACCTTC. Translating it yields CASSLPGYGYTF.

About this clone: At the DNA level, this CDR3 is encoded by other sequences in the same sample as well. The chain has TRBV6-5 and TRBJ1-1; 9 nucleotides line up with TRBD1. With 6 bases clipped from V and 0 bases from J, the junction kept 2 bases outside the gene matches. Looked up from germline, CDR1 is MNHEY and CDR2 is SVGAGI. CDR3 length: 14 residues. The CDR3 spells CASSRDRVNTEAFF. DNA of the CDR3: TGTGCCAGCAGCCGGGACAGGGTGAACACTGAAGCTTTCTTT.

V and J are TRBV5-1 and TRBJ2-4; 7 bases fit TRBD1. Looked up from germline, CDR1 is SGHRS and CDR2 is YFSETQ. This CDR3 is 13 amino acids long. With V trimmed by 2 bases and J by 5 bases, 1 base remained unmatched. CDR3 in DNA: TGCGCCAGCAGCTTAGGGGGCGAAAACATTCAGTACTTC. Protein sequence: CASSLGGENIQYF.

V usage is TRBV10-3 and J usage is TRBJ2-1; 7 nucleotides agree with TRBD2. Trimming at V came to 10 bases and at J to 3 bases, leaving 3 bases not matched to a gene. The CDR3 contains 12 residues. CDR1 ENHRY and CDR2 SYGVKD come from the germline V gene. In nucleotides, the CDR3 is TGTGCCACCGGGAGGCTCTACAATGAGCAGTTCTTC. Amino acid sequence: CATGRLYNEQFF.

The rearrangement joins TRBV27 to TRBJ1-1, with TRBD1 matching over 8 bases. The ends lost 3 bases at V and 5 bases at J; junction bases unmatched: 11. CDR1 and CDR2 from the germline V gene are MNHEY and SMNVEV (reference sequence). This CDR3 spans 16 amino acids. The CDR3 coding sequence is TGTGCCAGCAGTTTGAGTCCGTTCCGGGACAGGACTGAAGCTTTCTTT. Translated, it gives CASSLSPFRDRTEAFF.

V usage is TRBV6-1 and J usage is TRBJ1-1; D unclear. CDR3 length: 16 amino acids. V was pared by 2 bases and J by 0 bases, with 13 bases between. Germline V gives CDR1 MNHNS, CDR2 SASEGT. Here the CDR3 reads CASSEYVGGLNTEAFF. The CDR3 bases are TGTGCCAGCAGTGAATATGTGGGCGGCCTGAACACTGAAGCTTTCTTT.